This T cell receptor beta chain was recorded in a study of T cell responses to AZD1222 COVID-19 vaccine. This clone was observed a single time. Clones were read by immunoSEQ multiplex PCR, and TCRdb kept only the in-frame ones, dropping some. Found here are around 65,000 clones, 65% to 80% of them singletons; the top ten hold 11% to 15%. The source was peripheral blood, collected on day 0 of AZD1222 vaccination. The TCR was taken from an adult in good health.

CDR3 DNA: TGTGCCAGCACCCCCAGTAGCTCTGGAAACACCATATATTTT. Its translation: CASTPSSSGNTIYF. V is TRBV7-2 and J is TRBJ1-3; D is ambiguous. Germline CDR1 SGHTA, CDR2 FQGNSA. The V and J ends lost 7 bases and 0 bases respectively, with 10 bases between them. This CDR3 region has 14 residues.